The present TCR beta chain was sequenced within a study of CD8+ T cells in alopecia areata. Findings of the study overall: Scalp samples also yield sequences of resident alphabeta T cells from normal skin.

It was cDNA, reverse transcribed from extracted RNA, that served as the sequencing template. Measured with immunoSEQ multiplex PCR; TCRdb has only the in-frame clones, and not every one. Altogether about 200,000 clones are present, 50% to 75% being singletons, with the ten largest covering roughly 4.2%. Details on this clone: Its cognate antigen is unknown.

Indicated treatment: oral pan-JAK inhibitor, 5-10 mg twice daily. The CDR3 is made up of 14 amino acids. V dropped 3 bases and J dropped 7 bases, with 16 bases sitting between them. Germline assignment: CDR1 SGHNT and CDR2 YYREEE (reference sequence). The receptor was derived from a human donor with alopecia areata. The chain recombines TRBV5-4 with TRBJ1-1; tentatively, D is TRBD1 (6 bases). This specimen consisted of CD4+ T cells sorted from blood, obtained at week 4, from a patient treated with tofacitinib. CDR3: CASSSHETGREAFF. The CDR3 bases are TGTGCCAGCAGCTCCCATGAGACAGGCCGTGAAGCTTTCTTT.